This is a list of T cell receptor beta chains from one sample in a study of blood T cells in healthy people across ages. MiXCR was run by TCRdb on the 5' RACE reads, yielding one entry per CDR3 protein. The sample shows 850,000 to 1,000,000 distinct CDR3 sequences, approximately 50% of them seen only once. The sequenced sample was blood. The source of these receptors is a woman aged 55 to 70 in good health. Both conserved end residues are part of each CDR3. A D gene is named only where the DNA matches it firmly. A clone size is listed for some rows: how often the clone was seen (once, few, many), or a class if it is expanded.

CDR3 | DNA | size | J | V | D | length
CASSVEAGRSYEQYF | TGTGCCAGCAGTGTTGAAGCGGGACGCTCCTACGAGCAGTACTTC | once | TRBJ2-7 | TRBV6-4 | TRBD2 | 15
CASSRRTLREQYF | TGTGCCAGCAGCCGCCGGACTCTTAGGGAGCAGTACTTC | . | TRBJ2-7 | TRBV28 | . | 13
CATSGGYYGYTF | TGTGCCACCAGCGGGGGGTACTATGGCTACACCTTC | . | TRBJ1-2 | TRBV15 | . | 12
CASSLGGRKGTQYF | TGTGCCAGCAGTTTAGGCGGGAGGAAGGGGACGCAGTATTTT | . | TRBJ2-3 | TRBV12-3/TRBV12-4 | TRBD2 | 14
CASSADRRIGYTF | TGTGCCAGCAGCGCTGACAGGAGGATCGGCTACACCTTC | few | TRBJ1-2 | TRBV9 | . | 13
CASSLRLAGSAGNEQYF | TGTGCCAGCAGCTTAAGACTAGCGGGGTCGGCGGGCAATGAGCAGTACTTC | . | TRBJ2-5 | TRBV7-3 | TRBD2 | 17
CASSLEARRYNEQFF | TGCGCCAGCAGCTTGGAGGCCAGGCGATACAATGAGCAGTTCTTC | few | TRBJ2-1 | TRBV5-1 | . | 15
CSVVGLLGDNEQFF | TGCAGCGTTGTTGGCCTACTCGGGGACAATGAGCAGTTCTTC | few | TRBJ2-1 | TRBV29-1 | . | 14
CASSEKTRQYF | TGTGCCAGCAGTGAGAAGACCCGTCAGTACTTC | few | TRBJ2-5 | TRBV12-3/TRBV12-4 | . | 11
CASWSAGGLRHEQYF | TGTGCCAGCTGGTCAGCGGGAGGGCTTCGCCACGAGCAGTACTTC | few | TRBJ2-7 | TRBV2 | TRBD2 | 15
CAIRQGAQGDAQYF | TGTGCCATCAGACAGGGGGCGCAAGGAGATGCGCAGTATTTT | . | TRBJ2-3 | TRBV10-3 | TRBD1 | 14
CASSLVGQIDEQFF | TGTGCCAGCAGTTTGGTAGGACAGATCGATGAGCAGTTCTTC | . | TRBJ2-1 | TRBV28 | . | 14
CASRVEGKNYGYTF | TGCGCCAGCAGAGTTGAGGGAAAAAACTATGGCTACACCTTC | . | TRBJ1-2 | TRBV5-1 | . | 14
CAWGTGNEKLFF | TGCGCTTGGGGAACGGGTAATGAAAAACTGTTTTTT | . | TRBJ1-4 | TRBV4-3 | . | 12
CSALAPGTDTQYF | TGCAGTGCTCTCGCCCCCGGCACAGATACGCAGTATTTT | . | TRBJ2-3 | TRBV20-1 | . | 13